These T cell receptor beta chains were read from a single sample in a study of blood T cell repertoires in COVID-19. The table came from immunoSEQ multiplex PCR; TCRdb's copy has only in-frame clones and leaves some out. The table lists fewer than 350,000 clones, approximately 81% of them singletons, with about 2.5% in the top ten. The sequenced material came from PBMCs or T cells enriched from blood (not recorded which). All receptors come from a woman between 50 and 59 years old who had recovered from COVID-19. Each CDR3 is given with its conserved first and last residue. The D gene is left open where the match is weak. The size of a clone is reported for some rows only, either as once, few or many, or as a class for expanded clones.

clone_size	v_call	d_call	cdr3_length	j_call	cdr3_aa	cdr3_nt
-	TRBV9	TRBD1	15	TRBJ1-2	CASSVVTGGTYGYTF	TGTGCCAGCAGCGTAGTCACAGGGGGGACCTATGGCTACACCTTC
-	TRBV2	TRBD1	14	TRBJ1-1	CASSVDRVNTEAFF	TGTGCCAGCAGTGTAGACAGGGTGAACACTGAAGCTTTCTTT
many	TRBV6-2/TRBV6-3	TRBD2	13	TRBJ2-5	CASSYREEETQYF	TGTGCCAGCAGTTACCGGGAGGAAGAGACCCAGTACTTC
-	TRBV11-2	-	16	TRBJ1-4	CASSFGSRGTNEKLFF	TGTGCCAGCAGCTTTGGCAGCCGAGGGACTAATGAAAAACTGTTTTTT
few	TRBV29-1	TRBD1	14	TRBJ1-5	CSVVTGAHDQPQHF	TGCAGCGTTGTGACAGGGGCGCACGATCAGCCCCAGCATTTT
-	TRBV5-1	TRBD1	16	TRBJ1-3	CASSTGTGVIGNTIYF	TGCGCCAGCAGCACCGGGACAGGGGTTATTGGAAACACCATATATTTT
-	TRBV5-1	TRBD2	17	TRBJ2-5	CASSWAVSGGGEETQYF	TGCGCCAGCAGCTGGGCGGTTTCTGGCGGGGGGGAAGAGACCCAGTACTTC
-	TRBV29-1	-	12	TRBJ1-2	CSVEETGSGYTF	TGCAGCGTTGAAGAGACCGGGAGCGGCTACACCTTC
few	TRBV3-1/TRBV3-2	TRBD2	14	TRBJ2-7	CASSALAGVGEQYF	TGTGCCAGCAGCGCACTAGCGGGAGTTGGCGAGCAGTACTTC
-	TRBV7-3	-	14	TRBJ1-1	CASSSNSGPTEAFF	TGTGCCAGCAGCTCCAATTCAGGTCCCACTGAAGCTTTCTTT
-	TRBV19	-	14	TRBJ1-1	CASRITGTNTEAFF	TGTGCCAGTCGAATCACAGGGACGAACACTGAAGCTTTCTTT
-	TRBV25-1	TRBD1	13	TRBJ1-1	CASSVGQTSEAFF	TGTGCCAGCAGTGTGGGACAGACCTCTGAAGCTTTCTTT
-	TRBV20-1	TRBD1	11	TRBJ2-7	CSARTGDEQYF	TGCAGTGCGAGAACAGGGGACGAGCAGTACTTC
-	TRBV5-1	TRBD1	15	TRBJ2-2	CASSSGGLNTGELFF	TGCGCCAGCAGCTCAGGGGGTTTGAACACCGGGGAGCTGTTTTTT
many	TRBV20-1	-	13	TRBJ1-5	CSASFNSNQPQHF	TGCAGTGCTAGTTTTAATAGCAATCAGCCCCAGCATTTT
once	TRBV11-2	-	14	TRBJ2-1	CASSFSSSYNEQFF	TGTGCCAGCAGCTTTTCTTCCTCCTACAATGAGCAGTTCTTC
-	TRBV13	-	16	TRBJ2-5	CASSYTLGPLQETQYF	TGTGCCAGCAGCTATACCTTGGGGCCGCTCCAAGAGACCCAGTACTTC